This T cell receptor beta chain is from a study of cytomegalovirus exposure and HLA in healthy donors. Study-level points and caveats: Despite most TCR sequences being rare, some public TCRs occurred in many donors.

Generated by immunoSEQ multiplex PCR, the TCRdb table keeps only in-frame clones and is missing some. This sample has around 60,000 clones, with almost 97% found just once. This CDR3 has 16 residues. The germline CDR1 and CDR2 sequences are SGHTA and FQGNSA. Germline trimming cut 1 base from V and 3 bases from J; bases unmatched to any gene: 8. Notes on this clone: The antigen remains unidentified.

This receptor was identified in a woman between 18 and 30 years old in good health and CMV-seronegative. The sample consisted of PBMCs. V and J are TRBV7-2 and TRBJ2-7; 8 bases map to TRBD2. CDR3 in DNA: TGTGCCAGCAGCTTAGGGGGGACTAGTTTACGCTACGAGCAGTACTTC. It codes for CASSLGGTSLRYEQYF.